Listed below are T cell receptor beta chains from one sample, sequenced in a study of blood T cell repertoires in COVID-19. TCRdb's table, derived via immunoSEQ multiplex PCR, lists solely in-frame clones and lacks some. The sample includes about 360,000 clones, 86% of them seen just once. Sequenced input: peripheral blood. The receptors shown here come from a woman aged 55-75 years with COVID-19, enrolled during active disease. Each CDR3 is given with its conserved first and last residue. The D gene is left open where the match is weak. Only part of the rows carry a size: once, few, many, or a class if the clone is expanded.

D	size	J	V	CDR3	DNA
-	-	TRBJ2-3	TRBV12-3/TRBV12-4	CASGRADTQYF	TGTGCCAGCGGGCGAGCAGATACGCAGTATTTT
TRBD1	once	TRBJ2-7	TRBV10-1	CASSEISGQAYEQYF	TGCGCCAGCAGTGAAATATCGGGACAGGCCTACGAGCAGTACTTC
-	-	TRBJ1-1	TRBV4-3	CASSHGGEAFF	TGCGCCAGCAGCCATGGCGGTGAAGCTTTCTTT
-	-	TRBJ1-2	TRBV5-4	CAVFWDIGGYTF	TGTGCCGTCTTTTGGGACATTGGTGGCTACACCTTC
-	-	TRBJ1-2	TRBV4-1	CASSQELRAGNNGYTF	TGCGCCAGCAGCCAAGAATTAAGGGCAGGGAATAATGGCTACACCTTC
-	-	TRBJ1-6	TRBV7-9	CASTSGGGYTNSPLHF	TGTGCCAGCACCTCTGGGGGGGGATATACCAATTCACCCCTCCACTTT
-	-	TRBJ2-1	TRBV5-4	CASSLAAARSYNEQFF	TGTGCCAGCAGCTTGGCGGCGGCCCGCTCCTACAATGAGCAGTTCTTC
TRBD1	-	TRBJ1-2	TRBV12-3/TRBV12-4	CASSDRGEGYTF	TGTGCCAGCAGCGACAGGGGGGAAGGCTACACCTTC
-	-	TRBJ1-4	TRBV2	CASSIGGANEKLFF	TGTGCCAGCAGTATAGGGGGGGCTAATGAAAAACTGTTTTTT
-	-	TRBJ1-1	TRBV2	CASSAGDTEAFF	TGTGCCAGCAGCGCGGGGGACACTGAAGCTTTCTTT
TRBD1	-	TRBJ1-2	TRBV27	CASSLSGTGNGGYTF	TGTGCCAGCAGTTTATCGGGGACAGGGAACGGTGGCTACACCTTC
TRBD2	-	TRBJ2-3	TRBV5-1	CASSLALAGVTDTQYF	TGCGCCAGCAGCTTGGCCCTAGCGGGGGTAACAGATACGCAGTATTTT
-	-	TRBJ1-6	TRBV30	CAWGEGLSPLHF	TGTGCCTGGGGAGAGGGGCTTTCACCCCTCCACTTT
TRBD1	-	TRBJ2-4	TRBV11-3	CASSSTTGAVIQYF	TGTGCCAGCAGCTCTACTACAGGGGCCGTCATTCAGTACTTC
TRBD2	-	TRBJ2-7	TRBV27	CASRYSGDSYEQYF	TGTGCCAGCAGATATAGCGGGGACTCCTACGAGCAGTACTTC
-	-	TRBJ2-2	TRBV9	CASSPSLGEAGELFF	TGTGCCAGCAGCCCGTCCTTGGGGGAGGCCGGGGAGCTGTTTTTT
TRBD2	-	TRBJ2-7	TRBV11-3	CASSPLAGAPDEQYF	TGTGCCAGCAGCCCGCTAGCGGGGGCCCCGGACGAGCAGTACTTC
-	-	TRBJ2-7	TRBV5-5	CASSFGPRRVYEQYF	TGTGCCAGCAGTTTCGGTCCTCGGCGGGTTTACGAGCAGTACTTC
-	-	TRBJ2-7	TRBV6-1	CASSESGLNYEQYF	TGTGCCAGCAGTGAATCAGGGTTGAACTACGAGCAGTACTTC
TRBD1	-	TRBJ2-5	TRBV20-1	CSASVGGRETQYF	TGCAGTGCTAGTGTAGGGGGCAGGGAGACCCAGTACTTC
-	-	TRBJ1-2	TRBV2	CASSEGAGRVYGYTF	TGTGCCAGCAGTGAAGGGGCAGGGAGGGTCTATGGCTACACCTTC
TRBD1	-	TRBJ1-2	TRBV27	CASSPRQGSGYTF	TGTGCCAGCAGCCCAAGACAGGGCTCTGGCTACACCTTC
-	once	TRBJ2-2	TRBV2	CASSGSPLGTGELFF	TGTGCCAGCTCAGGGTCTCCGCTAGGGACCGGGGAGCTGTTTTTT
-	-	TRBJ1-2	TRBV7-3	CASSLGGIGGYTF	TGTGCCAGCAGCTTAGGGGGGATAGGTGGCTACACCTTC
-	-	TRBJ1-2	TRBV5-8	CASSFGPPGNYGYTF	TGTGCCAGCAGCTTTGGCCCACCAGGGAACTATGGCTACACCTTC
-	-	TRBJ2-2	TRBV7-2	CASSLAGGTATGELFF	TGTGCCAGCAGCTTAGCGGGCGGGACAGCCACCGGGGAGCTGTTTTTT
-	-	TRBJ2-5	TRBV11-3	CASSLTTPRETQYF	TGTGCCAGCAGCTTGACTACCCCCCGAGAGACCCAGTACTTC
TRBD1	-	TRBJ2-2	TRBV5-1	CASSYDRAHGELFF	TGCGCCAGCAGCTATGACAGGGCGCACGGGGAGCTGTTTTTT
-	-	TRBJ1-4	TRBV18	CASSPGPGPNEKLFF	TGTGCCAGCTCACCAGGCCCAGGCCCAAATGAAAAACTGTTTTTT
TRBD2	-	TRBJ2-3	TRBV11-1	CASSRAGGAMYTQYF	TGTGCCAGCAGCCGGGCGGGGGGGGCCATGTATACGCAGTATTTT
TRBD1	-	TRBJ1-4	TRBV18	CASSSGQANEKLFF	TGTGCCAGCTCATCGGGACAGGCAAATGAAAAACTGTTTTTT
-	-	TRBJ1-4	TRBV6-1	CASSELAGEWEKLFF	TGTGCCAGCAGTGAATTGGCAGGCGAATGGGAAAAACTGTTTTTT
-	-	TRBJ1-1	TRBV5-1	CASSFMGGTNTEAFF	TGCGCCAGCAGCTTTATGGGGGGGACGAACACTGAAGCTTTCTTT
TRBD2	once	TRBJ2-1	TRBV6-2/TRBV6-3	CASSYWRGSVEQFF	TGTGCCAGCAGTTACTGGCGGGGGTCAGTTGAGCAGTTCTTC
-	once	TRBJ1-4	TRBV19	CASTLDNEKLFF	TGTGCCAGTACCCTAGATAATGAAAAACTGTTTTTT
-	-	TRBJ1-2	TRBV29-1	CSVMGHRGGYTF	TGCAGCGTGATGGGACACCGGGGTGGCTACACCTTC
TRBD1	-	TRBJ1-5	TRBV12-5	CASGFQSSDRGSQPQHF	TGTGCTAGTGGTTTCCAATCCTCGGACAGGGGAAGTCAGCCCCAGCATTTT
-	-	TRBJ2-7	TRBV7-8	CASSPGRGSSYEQYF	TGTGCCAGCAGCCCGGGCCGTGGGAGCTCCTACGAGCAGTACTTC
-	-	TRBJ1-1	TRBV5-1	CASSLDMNTEAFF	TGCGCCAGCAGCTTGGATATGAACACTGAAGCTTTCTTT
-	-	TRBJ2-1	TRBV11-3	CASRDRDSNNNEQFF	TGTGCCAGCAGGGACCGGGACTCAAACAACAATGAGCAGTTCTTC
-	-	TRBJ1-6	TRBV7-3	CASSPSNGADSPLHF	TGTGCCAGCAGCCCCAGTAATGGGGCGGATTCACCCCTCCACTTT